The TCR beta chain under discussion was sequenced for a study of neurological immune-mediated disorders. Study results and caveats: None of the CDR3 amino acid sequences of expanded clones were shared across subjects, and this suggested private repertoires in all groups.

Time point specified: longitudinal time-point 2. The unsorted libraries originated from 2 million PBMCs kept at -80 C. The team produced cDNA through 5'RACE using 10-nucleotide random UMIs. Each sequencing run yielded over 180 million TCR-beta sequences from 15-18 subjects. TCRdb used MiXCR to reprocess the 5' RACE reads, holding one entry per CDR3 protein. The data contain 81,000 or so distinct CDR3 sequences, over 10% of them seen just once; the ten biggest clones take up around 4.5%. This clonotype was detected many times. Its matching antigen is unknown. The germline gives CDR1 MNHEY, CDR2 SVGEGT. J gave up 6 bases and V 7 bases, and 12 bases lay outside the gene matches. The CDR3 extends over 15 amino acids.

The TCR comes from a female donor with HTLV-1-associated myelopathy (HAM/TSP). The sample consisted of PBMCs. This sequence joins TRBV6-2 or TRBV6-3 and TRBJ2-3; 8 nucleotides align to TRBD2. The CDR3: CASTLGGGWVDTQYF. CDR3 in DNA: TGTGCCAGCACCCTCGGCGGGGGGTGGGTGGATACGCAGTATTTT.